Shown below are 21 T cell receptor beta chains from a single sample sequenced in a study of CD8+ T cells in alopecia areata. The treatment is: oral pan-JAK inhibitor, 5-10 mg twice daily. Investigators isolated RNA and reverse transcribed it into cDNA to act as the sequencing template. TCRdb keeps only in-frame clones here, not all; method: immunoSEQ multiplex PCR. The sample has approximately 150,000 clones; 85% to 90% are singletons. Sequencing was performed on CD8+ T cells sorted from blood, taken at week 4, from a patient treated with tofacitinib. Every receptor here comes from a human donor with alopecia areata.

The chain is built from TRBV9 and TRBJ2-4; 14 bases are shared with TRBD2. The CDR3 is 12 amino acids. Germline loops: CDR1 SGDLS, CDR2 YYNGEE. V was clipped by 7 bases and J by 16 bases; unmatched bases: 7. CDR3 amino acids: CASGTSGGEKYF. The CDR3 region has the DNA TGTGCCAGCGGGACTAGCGGGGGTGAGAAATACTTC.

The chain employs TRBV7-9 and TRBJ1-3, with unresolved D. The germline V gene encodes CDR1 SEHNR and CDR2 FQNEAQ (reference sequence). Between the trimmed V and J ends, which lost 5 bases and 0 bases, there was a span of 11 bases. The CDR3 is 15 amino acids. The CDR3 nucleotides read TGTGCCAGCAGCCTTGGGGAAAGCTCTGGAAACACCATATATTTT. It translates to CASSLGESSGNTIYF.

This clone was found once. The rearrangement links TRBV5-1 to TRBJ2-3, with 12 bases fitting TRBD2. The length of the CDR3 is 15 residues. Unmatched junction bases numbered 5, after V lost 3 bases and J lost 6 bases. From germline, CDR1 is SGHRS and CDR2 YFSETQ. The CDR3 DNA sequence: TGCGCCAGCAGCTCTAGCGGGGGGGCCCCCGATACGCAGTATTTT. Protein: CASSSSGGAPDTQYF. Based on the CDR3 plus reference TRBV5-1 and TRBJ2-3, the full variable domain is KAGVTQTPRYLIKTRGQQVTLSCSPISGHRSVSWYQQTPGQGLQFLFEYFSETQRNKGNFPGRFSGRQFSNSRSEMNVSTLELGDSALYLCASSSSGGAPDTQYFGPGTRLTVL.

V usage is TRBV19 and J usage is TRBJ1-6; 9 bases align to TRBD1. V gave up 5 bases and J gave up 7 bases; unmatched junction bases: 9. The germline V gene has CDR1 LNHDA and CDR2 SQIVND (reference sequence). The CDR3 is 16 residues long. Here the CDR3 DNA reads TGTGCCAGTAGTCCCGGGACAGGGATTCAGAATTCACCCCTCCACTTT. Translated, it gives CASSPGTGIQNSPLHF.

V usage is TRBV7-8 and J usage is TRBJ2-1; TRBD2 aligns across 9 bases. The V segment lost 5 bases and the J segment 3 bases; nucleotides outside the gene matches: 5. Germline CDR1 and CDR2: SGHVS and FQNEAQ. This CDR3 region has 15 residues. CDR3 in amino acids: CASSKTSGNYNEQFF. The CDR3 region has the DNA TGTGCCAGCAGCAAGACTAGCGGTAACTACAATGAGCAGTTCTTC.

This clone has just one count. Other DNA sequences in this sample translate to the same CDR3. This chain joins TRBV7-9 and TRBJ2-3; D remains ambiguous. Germline V gene lookup returns CDR1 SEHNR and CDR2 FQNEAQ (reference sequence). With 3 bases removed from V and 4 bases from J, the gap between germline ends came to 5 bases. The CDR3 is 12 residues long. The CDR3 DNA reads TGTGCCAGCAGCTTGGGTGCAGATACGCAGTATTTT. This encodes CASSLGADTQYF.

This clone appeared a few times. This chain joins TRBV7-9 and TRBJ2-7; tentatively, D is TRBD1 (5 bases). Between the trimmed V and J ends, which lost 5 bases and 8 bases, there was a span of 7 bases. The CDR3 totals 10 residues. Germline values: CDR1 SEHNR, CDR2 FQNEAQ (reference sequence). DNA of the CDR3: TGTGCCAGCAGCCAGGGCCAGCAGTACTTC. Protein sequence: CASSQGQQYF. The full variable domain, completed using reference TRBV7-9 and TRBJ2-7, is DTGVSQNPRHKITKRGQNVTFRCDPISEHNRLYWYRQTLGQGPEFLTYFQNEAQLEKSRLLSDRFSAERPKGSFSTLEIQRTEQGDSAMYLCASSQGQQYFGPGTRLTVT.

This clone has a single count. The chain has TRBV9 and TRBJ2-7, with TRBD1 identical over 9 bases. The germline V gene encodes CDR1 SGDLS and CDR2 YYNGEE. This CDR3 comprises 14 residues. V lost 3 bases, J lost 5 bases, and 6 bases stayed unmatched. The CDR3 DNA reads TGTGCCAGCAGCGCCGGGACAGGGTTCGACGAGCAGTACTTC. Residues: CASSAGTGFDEQYF.

The genes are TRBV4-1 and TRBJ2-7; unclear D gene. The CDR3 is made up of 15 amino acids. CDR1 is MGHRA, CDR2 YSYEKL, per germline. V lost 0 bases and J 2 bases, leaving 11 bases between the germline ends. Written as DNA, the CDR3 is TGCGCCAGCAGCCAAGACCCCCCAAACGCCTACGAGCAGTACTTC. It codes for CASSQDPPNAYEQYF.

V and J are TRBV6-5 and TRBJ2-3; TRBD2 matches 7 bases. The germline gives CDR1 MNHEY, CDR2 SVGAGI. J gave up 5 bases and V 4 bases, and 6 bases lay outside the gene matches. The length of the CDR3 is 14 residues. CDR3 amino acids: CASSLGTSEDTQYF. The CDR3 bases are TGTGCCAGCAGTTTAGGAACTAGCGAAGATACGCAGTATTTT.

As regards this clone: Additional DNA sequences in this sample encode the identical CDR3. The chain is built from TRBV29-1 and TRBJ1-1; D is unclear. V was cut by 1 base and J by 5 bases, with 2 bases left in between. CDR3 size: 10 residues. The germline V gene encodes CDR1 SQVTM and CDR2 ANQGSEA. The CDR3 coding sequence is TGCAGCGTTGAAGGGACTGAAGCTTTCTTT. It translates to CSVEGTEAFF.

This clone was detected only once. This specimen includes other DNA sequences encoding the same CDR3. The V gene is TRBV2, the J gene TRBJ2-7; D assignment may be TRBD1 or TRBD2 (5 bases each). The V gene's germline CDR1 is SNHLY and CDR2 FYNNEI. Trimming took off 3 bases at V and 1 base at J, with 10 bases between the two ends. The CDR3 extends over 14 amino acids. The CDR3 DNA reads as TGTGCCAGCAGTGAGGGACGGTCGTCCTACGAGCAGTACTTC. It specifies CASSEGRSSYEQYF.

This clone has a single count. This chain connects TRBV5-1 to TRBJ2-7; possible D gene TRBD1, 5 bases. The CDR3 extends over 15 amino acids. The germline V and J ends were trimmed by 4 bases and 2 bases, with 16 bases remaining between them. Germline V gene sequence: CDR1 SGHRS, CDR2 YFSETQ. The CDR3 loop reads CASSPTRAKTYEQYF. CDR3 nucleotide sequence: TGCGCCAGCAGCCCCACCAGGGCTAAGACCTACGAGCAGTACTTC.

The chain is built from TRBV29-1 and TRBJ1-3; D not certain. The germline gives CDR1 SQVTM, CDR2 ANQGSEA. V was trimmed by 6 bases and J by 4 bases, leaving 13 bases between them. This CDR3 has 13 amino acids. The CDR3 bases are TGCAGCGTGGCAGCCCTACGGGGAAACACCATATATTTT. Amino acid sequence: CSVAALRGNTIYF.

The rearrangement uses TRBV27 and TRBJ2-1, with 13 positions matching TRBD2. The CDR3 contains 15 residues. In germline, CDR1 is MNHEY, CDR2 SMNVEV (reference sequence). Trimming removed 7 bases from V and 5 bases from J; junction bases left unmatched: 5. Here the CDR3 DNA reads TGTGCCAGCACCGACGGGACTAGCGGGAACAATGAGCAGTTCTTC. Protein sequence: CASTDGTSGNNEQFF.

The chain carries TRBV27 and TRBJ2-1; perhaps TRBD2 as D (7 bases). The CDR3 contains 12 residues. Trimming took 4 bases from V and 9 from J, leaving 10 bases between them. The germline V gene encodes CDR1 MNHEY and CDR2 SMNVEV (reference sequence). The CDR3 loop is CASSSGGREQFF. DNA of the CDR3: TGTGCCAGCAGTTCCGGGGGGCGTGAGCAGTTCTTC.

This clone was counted a single time. The rearrangement uses TRBV29-1 and TRBJ2-5; D remains ambiguous. From germline, CDR1 is SQVTM and CDR2 ANQGSEA. The V gene lost 4 bases and the J gene lost 0 bases, with 15 bases spanning the gap. CDR3 size: 15 residues. The CDR3 sequence is CSVVGSEWYQETQYF. DNA for the CDR3: TGCAGCGTTGTGGGAAGCGAGTGGTACCAAGAGACCCAGTACTTC.

The chain has TRBV30 and TRBJ1-2; a possible D gene is TRBD1 (5 bases). The CDR3 loop spans 12 amino acids. Germline V CDR1 and CDR2: GTSNPN, SVGIG (reference sequence). Trimming left V 5 bases short and J 6 bases short, with 13 bases between. The CDR3 protein is CAWEDLGDGYTF. In DNA form, the CDR3 reads TGTGCCTGGGAGGACTTAGGGGATGGCTACACCTTC.

This clone was observed a handful of times. The chain links TRBV4-1 to TRBJ2-3, with 7 nucleotides matching TRBD2. The CDR3 length is 17 residues. Trimming took 5 bases from V and 5 from J; bases not matched to a gene: 16. Germline V gene lookup returns CDR1 MGHRA and CDR2 YSYEKL. Written as DNA, the CDR3 is TGCGCCAGCAGCAAAAAGCGGGACGGGGGTGTGGGAGATACGCAGTATTTT. Residues: CASSKKRDGGVGDTQYF.

The V gene is TRBV2, the J gene TRBJ2-3; D is possibly TRBD1 (5 bases). Trimming pared 1 base from V and 7 bases from J, leaving 15 bases between. The CDR3 is 15 amino acids. Germline loops: CDR1 SNHLY, CDR2 FYNNEI. CDR3 in DNA: TGTGCCAGCAGTGAAGGGCAGGGCCCCTGGTATACGCAGTATTTT. Its protein is CASSEGQGPWYTQYF.

V usage is TRBV9 and J usage is TRBJ2-1, with D uncertain. V was clipped by 2 bases and J by 7 bases, with 10 bases between them. Germline CDR1 SGDLS, CDR2 YYNGEE. This CDR3 comprises 13 residues. DNA of the CDR3: TGTGCCAGCAGCGTGGGGTCAAGGAATGAGCAGTTCTTC. This encodes CASSVGSRNEQFF.